Reported below is one T cell receptor beta chain. There are 15 residues in the CDR3. The V gene's germline CDR1 is SGDLS and CDR2 YYNGEE. V gave up 6 bases and J gave up 4 bases; unmatched junction bases: 12. Clones were read by immunoSEQ multiplex PCR, and TCRdb kept only the in-frame ones, dropping some. The sample includes 37,000 or so clones, roughly 91% of them seen just once. The data are from a study of T cell changes during pregnancy in multiple sclerosis. The sample in question was CD4+ T cells from peripheral blood mononuclear cells, obtained in the second trimester of pregnancy. This TCR was recovered from a female donor in good health, enrolled as a control in a pregnancy study. This rearrangement joins TRBV9 to TRBJ2-5; 7 nucleotides match TRBD2. For the CDR3, the DNA is TGTGCCAGCACCACAGAGGGGAGGGCGGGAGAGACCCAGTACTTC. It translates to CASTTEGRAGETQYF.